This entry lists 27 T cell receptor beta chains sequenced from one sample in a study of naive and memory T cell subsets. Both TRBC1 and TRBC2 were covered by a beta constant-region primer of two equimolar oligonucleotides. Ligated cDNA was amplified by four rounds of PCR with nested alpha and beta constant-region primers and SP2. TCRdb reanalysed the UMI-ligation and nested PCR reads using MiXCR and keeps one entry per CDR3 protein. In the table there are around 100,000 distinct CDR3 sequences, roughly 14% of which are singletons. Whole-study results and caveats: A few larger clonotypes appeared in naive repertoires, especially CD8, possibly memory cells re-expressing CD45RA.

The antigens these receptors bind are not known. Sequenced: naive CD8+ T cells from blood. The receptor set was obtained from a human donor in good health.

The V call is TRBV6-5, the J call TRBJ2-1, with 11 positions matching TRBD1. With V trimmed by 5 bases and J by 3 bases, 15 bases remained unmatched. The CDR3 consists of 19 residues. CDR1 is MNHEY, CDR2 SVGAGI, per germline. The CDR3 sequence is CASSHRDRGGGSRYNEQFF. As DNA, the CDR3 is TGTGCCAGCAGTCACCGGGACAGGGGGGGCGGGAGTCGCTACAATGAGCAGTTCTTC.

At least ten counts were recorded for this clonotype. The chain recombines TRBV12-3 or TRBV12-4 with TRBJ2-1; TRBD2 aligns across 8 bases. This CDR3 contains 17 residues. Trimming at V came to 6 bases and at J to 8 bases, leaving 18 bases not matched to a gene. The CDR3 protein is CASSTPGLEVPSHEQFF. The CDR3 DNA reads as TGTGCCAGCAGCACCCCGGGACTAGAGGTTCCTTCACATGAGCAGTTCTTC.

The CDR3 DNA reads as TGTGCCAGCAGCTTCTCGCCGGGACTAGCGGGAGGTTTCAGCTCCTACAATGAGCAGTTCTTC. This sequence encodes CASSFSPGLAGGFSSYNEQFF. The J gene is TRBJ2-1, the V gene TRBV11-3, with 15 bases aligning to TRBD2. Germline V lookup: CDR1 SGHNT, CDR2 YENEEA. The CDR3 consists of 21 residues. With 3 bases clipped from V and 0 bases from J, the junction kept 12 bases outside the gene matches.

The rearrangement joins TRBV6-5 to TRBJ2-5; D remains unclear. This CDR3 comprises 13 residues. CDR1 and CDR2 (germline): MNHEY, SVGAGI. The V end was cut by 5 bases, the J end by 8 bases, with 15 bases between. CDR3 coding DNA: TGTGCCAGCAGTAGTAGTGTGGGCCGTACCCAGTACTTC. Its translation is CASSSSVGRTQYF.

The chain is built from TRBV9 and TRBJ1-4; possibly TRBD1 for D (5 bases). Germline CDR1 reads SGDLS; CDR2 reads YYNGEE. The CDR3 spans 15 residues. V lost 3 bases and J 3 bases, leaving 12 bases between the germline ends. CDR3 sequence: CASSGLAGPNEKLFF. In DNA form, the CDR3 reads TGTGCCAGCAGCGGATTAGCGGGACCTAATGAAAAACTGTTTTTT.

This clonotype was picked up many times. The rearrangement uses TRBV29-1 and TRBJ1-2, with TRBD1 identical over 8 bases. This CDR3 region has 14 residues. With V trimmed by 2 bases and J by 5 bases, 7 bases remained unmatched. Germline CDR1 and CDR2: SQVTM and ANQGSEA. CDR3 in amino acids: CSVERQGAGYGYTF. CDR3 coding DNA: TGCAGCGTTGAAAGGCAGGGGGCGGGGTATGGCTACACCTTC.

With regard to this clonotype: A much larger clone lies one base from this, so it may be a read error. The CDR3 bases are TGCGCCAGCAGCCAAGATGGGGGCAGGGGGCCTGGGGAAGCTTTCTTT. It yields the protein CASSQDGGRGPGEAFF. The V and J genes are TRBV4-3 and TRBJ1-1, with 8 nucleotides matching TRBD1. Trimming cost V 0 bases and J 8 bases; bases outside gene matches: 11. The length of the CDR3 is 16 residues. Germline loops: CDR1 LGHNA, CDR2 YSLEER.

V and J are TRBV20-1 and TRBJ2-7; D may be TRBD1 (6 bases). CDR1 and CDR2 (germline): DFQATT, SNEGSKA (reference sequence). The V end was cut by 5 bases, the J end by 4 bases, with 21 bases between. This CDR3 region has 15 residues. This CDR3 reads CSAGRLGQRVYEQYF. In DNA, the CDR3 is TGCAGTGCTGGCAGGCTTGGACAGCGAGTTTACGAGCAGTACTTC.

V and J are TRBV6-5 and TRBJ2-7; possible D gene TRBD1, 6 bases. With 2 bases removed from V and 2 bases from J, the gap between germline ends came to 13 bases. The length of the CDR3 is 15 residues. Germline V lookup: CDR1 MNHEY, CDR2 SVGAGI. The CDR3 reads CASSYLGQNTYEQYF. The CDR3 coding sequence is TGTGCCAGCAGTTACCTAGGACAGAACACCTACGAGCAGTACTTC.

The V and J genes are TRBV12-5 and TRBJ2-1; D perhaps matches TRBD2 (6 bases). V was pared by 2 bases and J by 3 bases, with 11 bases between. The CDR3 covers 15 residues. Germline V gene data show CDR1 as LGHNT and CDR2 as FRNRAP. The CDR3 here is CASGLSTSLYNEQFF. The CDR3 DNA is TGTGCTAGTGGTTTGTCGACTAGTCTCTACAATGAGCAGTTCTTC.

For this clonotype: Mismatch with germline at one junction end may stem from a read error. The chain links TRBV11-2 to TRBJ2-2; the D is unclear. Germline V lookup: CDR1 SGHAT, CDR2 FQNNGV. This CDR3 has 17 residues. The CDR3 loop reads CASSLEFSFGPTEELFF. The CDR3 DNA sequence: TGTGCCAGCAGCTTAGAGTTCTCTTTCGGACCCACCGAGGAGCTGTTTTTT.

This clonotype showed up just a few times. This chain joins TRBV7-9 and TRBJ2-7; possibly TRBD2 for D (6 bases). CDR3 size: 14 residues. The V end was cut by 3 bases, the J end by 1 base, with 10 bases between. Germline V gene sequence: CDR1 SEHNR, CDR2 FQNEAQ (reference sequence). The CDR3 reads CASSFWGDSYEQYF. CDR3 sequence (DNA): TGTGCCAGCAGCTTTTGGGGGGATTCCTACGAGCAGTACTTC.

J is TRBJ2-1 and V is TRBV10-3, with 7 bases identical to TRBD1. Trimming took 10 bases from V and 4 from J; bases not matched to a gene: 10. Germline assignment: CDR1 ENHRY and CDR2 SYGVKD. CDR3 size: 14 residues. The CDR3 DNA sequence: TGTGCCACCCGCGGCGCAGGGGGATACAATGAGCAGTTCTTC. It encodes CATRGAGGYNEQFF.

This clonotype occurred a few times. The chain recombines TRBV7-2 with TRBJ2-3; 7 bases align to TRBD2. The length of the CDR3 is 18 residues. Germline loops: CDR1 SGHTA, CDR2 FQGNSA. Trimming at V came to 4 bases and at J to 3 bases, leaving 16 bases not matched to a gene. In DNA form, the CDR3 reads TGTGCCAGCAGCTATTCCCGGATGCGGGGGACTGTGACAGATACGCAGTATTTT. It translates to CASSYSRMRGTVTDTQYF.

This clonotype was observed many times. The rearrangement links TRBV5-8 to TRBJ1-5; D not resolved. The CDR3 is 14 amino acids. The V gene's germline CDR1 is SGHTS and CDR2 YDEGEE. Trimming pared 5 bases from V and 9 bases from J, leaving 18 bases between. The DNA of the CDR3 is TGTGCCAGCAGTCCGAGGATAGCCTTATTGCCCCAGCATTTT. It yields the protein CASSPRIALLPQHF. Full variable domain (rest looked up from reference TRBV5-8 and TRBJ1-5): EAGVTQSPTHLIKTRGQQATLRCSPISGHTSVYWYQQALGLGLQFLLWYDEGEERNRGNFPPRFSGRQFPNYSSELNVNALELEDSALYLCASSPRIALLPQHFGDGTRLSIL.

The chain is built from TRBV7-9 and TRBJ2-5; D is possibly TRBD1 (5 bases). Germline CDR1 is SEHNR and CDR2 is FQNEAQ (reference sequence). The CDR3 covers 15 residues. The V gene lost 1 base and the J gene lost 2 bases, with 11 bases spanning the gap. The CDR3: CASSLGQLWQETQYF. The CDR3 coding sequence is TGTGCCAGCAGCTTAGGACAGTTGTGGCAAGAGACCCAGTACTTC.

This clonotype occurred a few times. The chain employs TRBV11-3 and TRBJ2-1; unclear D gene. The V end lost 3 bases, the J end lost 10 bases, and 7 bases lay between the germline ends. In germline, CDR1 is SGHNT, CDR2 YENEEA. This CDR3 spans 11 amino acids. The chain's CDR3 is CASSFTAEQFF. Written as DNA, the CDR3 is TGTGCCAGCAGCTTCACAGCCGAGCAGTTCTTC.

The table lists this clonotype with a few counts. The DNA of the CDR3 is TGCAGTGCTGAGGACAGGGGATCCTACAATGAGCAGTTCTTC. Amino acids: CSAEDRGSYNEQFF. The J gene is TRBJ2-1, the V gene TRBV20-1, with 9 bases aligning to TRBD1. The CDR3 is 14 amino acids. The J segment lost 1 base and the V segment lost 5 bases, leaving 3 bases of the junction unmatched. Germline values: CDR1 DFQATT, CDR2 SNEGSKA (reference sequence).

This clonotype appeared many times. Written as DNA, the CDR3 is TGCAGCGTTGTTCGTTGGCAAGACCAAGAGACCCAGTACTTC. This gives the protein CSVVRWQDQETQYF. This chain links TRBV29-1 with TRBJ2-5; D remains unclear. V shed 4 bases and J shed 0 bases, with 12 bases lying between them. There are 14 residues in the CDR3. The V gene's germline CDR1 is SQVTM and CDR2 ANQGSEA.

The chain links TRBV7-9 to TRBJ2-7, with 10 bases lining up with TRBD2. The CDR3 consists of 15 residues. The germline gives CDR1 SEHNR, CDR2 FQNEAQ (reference sequence). V was clipped by 5 bases and J by 3 bases; unmatched bases: 7. CDR3 in amino acids: CASSPTLAGDYEQYF. The CDR3 DNA is TGTGCCAGCAGCCCAACGCTAGCGGGAGACTACGAGCAGTACTTC.

The J gene is TRBJ2-7, the V gene TRBV5-6; D not resolved. The V gene's germline CDR1 is SGHDT and CDR2 YYEEEE. Trimming took 2 bases from V and 5 from J, leaving 14 bases between them. The CDR3 spans 14 residues. The CDR3 DNA reads TGTGCCAGCAGCTTCTACAGAGCTGGGAACGAGCAGTACTTC. Its protein is CASSFYRAGNEQYF.

The chain couples TRBV7-8 to TRBJ2-7, with 7 bases fitting TRBD1. The germline V gene encodes CDR1 SGHVS and CDR2 FQNEAQ. This CDR3 contains 12 residues. V was pared by 6 bases and J by 4 bases, with 3 bases of the junction left unmatched. The CDR3 DNA follows: TGTGCCAGCAGAGGGACAGCTTACGAGCAGTACTTC. Its translation is CASRGTAYEQYF.

This clonotype has just a few counts. The chain combines TRBV15 with TRBJ2-7; 9 bases map to TRBD1. Germline assignment: CDR1 LNHNV and CDR2 YYDKDF (reference sequence). The CDR3 loop spans 15 amino acids. V gave up 3 bases and J gave up 3 bases; unmatched junction bases: 6. CDR3 in amino acids: CATSSPGTGSYEQYF. CDR3 nucleotide sequence: TGTGCCACCAGCAGCCCCGGGACAGGGAGCTACGAGCAGTACTTC.

The sample holds a few counts of this clonotype. The chain couples TRBV5-4 to TRBJ2-5; TRBD2 aligns across 8 bases. The CDR3 is 13 amino acids. Germline V gene data show CDR1 as SGHNT and CDR2 as YYREEE (reference sequence). V was pared by 6 bases and J by 3 bases, with 4 bases of the junction left unmatched. CDR3 in DNA: TGTGCCAGCACCCCAGCGGGGGAAGAGACCCAGTACTTC. This sequence encodes CASTPAGEETQYF.

This rearrangement joins TRBV10-3 to TRBJ2-7; D is unresolved. Trimming removed 2 bases from V and 4 bases from J, with 12 bases in between. This CDR3 comprises 14 residues. Germline-derived CDR1 and CDR2 are ENHRY and SYGVKD. The CDR3 DNA is TGTGCCATCAGTGAGGCCCTGTCCGCATACGAGCAGTACTTC. It yields the protein CAISEALSAYEQYF.

This clonotype was seen a handful of times. The chain recombines TRBV20-1 with TRBJ1-2; D possibly corresponds to TRBD1 (5 bases). V lost 5 bases and J 3 bases, leaving 19 bases between the germline ends. The CDR3 covers 15 residues. CDR1 and CDR2 from the germline V gene are DFQATT and SNEGSKA (reference sequence). The CDR3 loop is CSARGFTGVDYGYTF. CDR3 DNA sequence: TGCAGTGCTCGGGGCTTTACGGGGGTGGACTATGGCTACACCTTC.

The chain is built from TRBV29-1 and TRBJ2-7; tentative D call: TRBD2 (6 bases). V lost 4 bases and J lost 4, with 14 bases in between. CDR3 length: 13 amino acids. Germline V gene lookup returns CDR1 SQVTM and CDR2 ANQGSEA. CDR3: CSVVTLGGYEQYF. The CDR3 DNA sequence: TGCAGCGTTGTAACCCTTGGGGGGTACGAGCAGTACTTC.